This is a list of T cell receptor beta chains from one sample in a study of T cells after yellow fever vaccination. Using its own MiXCR run on the 5' RACE reads, TCRdb lists one record per CDR3 protein. The data show hundreds of thousands of distinct CDR3 sequences, roughly 14% seen once. The source material was PBMCs, sampled on the day of the yellow fever booster vaccination. These receptors originate from a man younger than 40 who received the YFV17D yellow fever vaccine. Each CDR3 is given with its conserved first and last residue. The D gene is left open where the match is weak. Where a row states a size, it is once, few, many or the class of an expanded clone; other rows omit it.

TRBJ2-5,TRBD2,TRBV19,few,CASPSGDPWRETQYF,TGTGCCAGTCCTAGCGGGGACCCGTGGAGGGAGACCCAGTACTTC
TRBJ2-3,.,TRBV7-2,.,CASSPDPFTDTQYF,TGTGCCAGCAGCCCAGACCCCTTCACAGATACGCAGTATTTT
TRBJ2-7,TRBD2,TRBV7-2,.,CASTQLAGVVEQYF,TGTGCCAGCACCCAACTAGCGGGAGTAGTCGAGCAGTACTTC
TRBJ2-5,TRBD2,TRBV6-2/TRBV6-3,few,CASSYIAGGVQETQYF,TGTGCCAGCAGTTACATCGCGGGAGGGGTCCAAGAGACCCAGTACTTC
TRBJ2-7,TRBD1,TRBV5-6,.,CASSRDRAHEQYF,TGTGCCAGCAGTCGGGACAGGGCCCACGAGCAGTACTTC
TRBJ1-5,.,TRBV3-1,few,CASSQEGQGVNQPQHF,TGTGCCAGCAGCCAAGAAGGGCAGGGTGTCAATCAGCCCCAGCATTTT
TRBJ2-1,TRBD1,TRBV28,few,CASSPGGLVNEQFF,TGTGCCAGCAGTCCAGGGGGTTTGGTCAATGAGCAGTTCTTC
TRBJ2-1,TRBD2,TRBV5-1,few,CASSLEAGVRVF,TGCGCCAGCAGCTTGGAAGCGGGGGTTAGGGTCTTC
TRBJ2-5,.,TRBV7-8,few,CASSTRQAQGTQYF,TGTGCCAGCAGCACCCGACAGGCCCAAGGGACCCAGTACTTC
TRBJ2-7,TRBD1,TRBV6-2/TRBV6-3,.,CASNLRDRDFSEQYF,TGTGCCAGCAACCTCCGGGACAGGGATTTCTCCGAGCAGTACTTC
TRBJ1-5,.,TRBV5-5,many,CASSLRGGGNQPQHF,TGTGCCAGCAGCTTGAGGGGAGGGGGCAATCAGCCCCAGCATTTT
TRBJ1-1,.,TRBV20-1,few,CSASDRIEEAFF,TGCAGTGCTAGTGACCGGATAGAGGAAGCTTTCTTT
TRBJ2-3,.,TRBV5-1,.,CASSLGAQQSHTQYF,TGCGCCAGCAGCTTGGGAGCTCAACAATCCCATACGCAGTATTTT
TRBJ2-7,.,TRBV21-1,.,CAKIREFLDEQYF,TGTGCCAAGATTAGGGAATTCTTGGACGAGCAGTACTTC
TRBJ2-1,.,TRBV11-2,.,CASSPWGGAGKYNEQFF,TGTGCCAGCAGCCCCTGGGGGGGGGCAGGGAAATACAATGAGCAGTTCTTC
TRBJ1-1,.,TRBV3-1,few,CASSQEGARNTEAFF,TGTGCCAGCAGCCAAGAGGGGGCAAGGAACACTGAAGCTTTCTTT
TRBJ2-7,TRBD1,TRBV29-1,few,CSVVRQGGQYF,TGCAGCGTTGTCAGACAGGGTGGGCAGTACTTC
TRBJ2-1,TRBD2,TRBV20-1,.,CCASGTSGRIYNEQFF,TGCTGTGCTAGTGGGACTAGCGGGAGAATATACAATGAGCAGTTCTTC
TRBJ2-3,.,TRBV7-2,many,CASSLMTDTQYF,TGTGCCAGCAGCTTAATGACAGATACGCAGTATTTT
TRBJ1-2,.,TRBV5-1,.,CASSFDGSGYGYTF,TGCGCCAGCAGCTTCGACGGCTCGGGCTATGGCTACACCTTC
TRBJ1-2,.,TRBV5-1,.,CASSPSGVSNYGYTF,TGCGCCAGCAGCCCTTCGGGGGTCTCTAACTATGGCTACACCTTC
TRBJ2-2,TRBD2,TRBV18,.,CASSPPSLAGKNTGELFF,TGTGCCAGCTCACCACCGAGTCTAGCGGGGAAGAACACCGGGGAGCTGTTTTTT
TRBJ1-5,.,TRBV4-2,few,CASSQEEGGNQPQHF,TGTGCCAGCAGCCAAGAAGAGGGGGGCAATCAGCCCCAGCATTTT
TRBJ2-7,.,TRBV10-3,few,CAISDGDYTYEQYF,TGTGCCATCAGTGATGGAGACTACACATACGAGCAGTACTTC
TRBJ2-7,.,TRBV7-2,few,CASSPPYSPYEQYF,TGTGCCAGCAGCCCCCCGTACAGTCCGTACGAGCAGTACTTC
TRBJ2-5,.,TRBV12-3/TRBV12-4,.,CASSLRGALEETQYF,TGTGCCAGCAGTTTAAGGGGGGCATTAGAAGAGACCCAGTACTTC
TRBJ2-3,.,TRBV24-1,.,CATSDWDAGTQYF,TGTGCCACCAGTGATTGGGATGCGGGGACGCAGTATTTT
TRBJ1-2,.,TRBV4-3,few,CASSQGGFATDGYGYTF,TGCGCCAGCAGCCAGGGAGGATTCGCGACCGACGGCTATGGCTACACCTTC
TRBJ2-1,TRBD2,TRBV5-1,.,CASSLNPGGPYNEQFF,TGCGCCAGCAGCTTAAACCCGGGAGGGCCTTACAATGAGCAGTTCTTC
TRBJ2-7,.,TRBV4-1,few,CASSQDALADPWEQYF,TGCGCCAGCAGCCAAGATGCTCTAGCCGATCCCTGGGAGCAGTACTTC
TRBJ2-1,TRBD2,TRBV20-1,few,CSALREAGYNEQFF,TGCAGTGCTTTGCGGGAGGCGGGCTACAATGAGCAGTTCTTC
TRBJ1-5,.,TRBV30,few,CAWSGGGNQPQHF,TGTGCCTGGAGTGGAGGGGGCAATCAGCCCCAGCATTTT
TRBJ2-5,.,TRBV12-3/TRBV12-4,few,CASTPQGRETQYF,TGTGCCAGCACCCCCCAGGGAAGAGAGACCCAGTACTTC
TRBJ2-2,.,TRBV20-1,few,CSASPVSNTGELFF,TGCAGTGCTAGTCCGGTCTCGAACACCGGGGAGCTGTTTTTT
TRBJ2-1,.,TRBV20-1,.,CSAGPTRSAEQFF,TGCAGTGCGGGACCGACCCGGTCAGCTGAGCAGTTCTTC
TRBJ2-1,.,TRBV7-3,few,CASGAGGKADEQFF,TGTGCCAGCGGGGCGGGCGGGAAGGCTGATGAGCAGTTCTTC
TRBJ2-7,.,TRBV28,.,CASSSVIYEQYF,TGTGCCAGCAGTTCCGTCATCTACGAGCAGTACTTC
TRBJ2-1,.,TRBV12-3/TRBV12-4,few,CASSPRSPGAVSNEQFF,TGTGCCAGCAGTCCCCGTTCTCCAGGGGCGGTCTCAAATGAGCAGTTCTTC
TRBJ2-5,.,TRBV7-2,.,CASSLAPGLRGGETQYF,TGTGCCAGCAGCTTAGCACCGGGACTCCGAGGGGGGGAGACCCAGTACTTC
TRBJ1-2,.,TRBV14,.,CASSHLGGTYGYTF,TGTGCCAGCAGCCATTTGGGGGGCACGTATGGCTACACCTTC
TRBJ2-7,TRBD2,TRBV7-2,few,CASRKAGESYEQYF,TGTGCCAGCAGGAAAGCGGGGGAGTCCTACGAGCAGTACTTC
TRBJ2-5,TRBD2,TRBV7-2,many,CASSLTSVLGETQYF,TGTGCCAGCAGCTTAACTAGCGTCCTGGGAGAGACCCAGTACTTC
TRBJ2-7,.,TRBV10-3,.,CAISEYLAYEQYF,TGTGCCATCAGTGAGTACCTCGCCTACGAGCAGTACTTC
TRBJ2-5,TRBD1,TRBV18,many,CASSPGQQETQYF,TGTGCCAGCTCACCGGGACAGCAAGAGACCCAGTACTTC
TRBJ2-1,.,TRBV20-1,few,CSGNTLPNEQFF,TGCAGTGGTAATACACTTCCTAATGAGCAGTTCTTC
TRBJ2-1,.,TRBV11-2,many,CASSAFGAYNEQFF,TGTGCCAGCAGCGCCTTCGGCGCCTACAATGAGCAGTTCTTC
TRBJ2-7,.,TRBV27,many,CASRPRGGSYEQYF,TGTGCCAGCAGGCCCAGGGGTGGGTCCTACGAGCAGTACTTC
TRBJ2-3,.,TRBV9,.,CASSRDRSHRTDTQYF,TGTGCCAGCAGTCGAGACAGGTCTCATCGCACAGATACGCAGTATTTT
TRBJ2-5,TRBD1,TRBV10-3,.,CAISAPDREETQHF,TGTGCCATCAGTGCCCCAGACAGGGAAGAGACCCAGCACTTC
TRBJ1-1,.,TRBV5-1,.,CASSFTGMNTEAFF,TGCGCCAGCAGCTTCACAGGGATGAACACTGAAGCTTTCTTT
TRBJ2-7,.,TRBV28,few,CASSLTSREQYF,TGTGCCAGCAGTCTAACCTCCAGGGAGCAGTACTTC
TRBJ2-1,TRBD2,TRBV5-1,few,CASSTQREASYNEQFF,TGCGCCAGCAGCACTCAGCGGGAGGCATCCTACAATGAGCAGTTCTTC
TRBJ2-3,.,TRBV6-2/TRBV6-3,.,CASAKLTTDTQYF,TGTGCCAGCGCGAAGCTTACTACAGATACGCAGTATTTT
TRBJ2-2,.,TRBV12-3/TRBV12-4,few,CASISNRAPGELFF,TGTGCCAGTATCTCCAACCGGGCCCCCGGGGAGCTGTTTTTT
TRBJ1-1,.,TRBV3-1,.,CASSQRHTEAFF,TGTGCCAGCAGCCAACGGCACACTGAAGCTTTCTTT
TRBJ2-7,.,TRBV20-1,few,CSATSTWASYEQYF,TGCAGTGCTACATCCACCTGGGCCTCCTACGAGCAGTACTTC
TRBJ2-5,TRBD2,TRBV23-1,.,CASSQPIAGLQETQYF,TGCGCCAGCAGTCAACCAATAGCGGGACTCCAAGAGACCCAGTACTTC